This is a list of T cell receptor beta chains from one sample in a study of T cells in Graves' hyperthyroidism and ophthalmopathy. Each CDR3 protein is one row after TCRdb ran MiXCR on the multiplex PCR reads. The profile shows 650,000 to 700,000 distinct CDR3 sequences, approximately 15% of them singletons. Sequenced: blood. The receptor source for this set is a man aged 50-60 years with Graves' hyperthyroidism. Both conserved end residues are part of each CDR3. Each record gives: V gene, clone size, J gene, D gene, CDR3 DNA, CDR3 protein. The D gene is left open where the match is weak. Expanded clones are given a class, and other clones once, few, many or no size at all.

TRBV7-9	once	TRBJ2-1	TRBD2	TGTGCCAGCAGGGGACATAGCGGGAGTTCCTACAATGAGCAGTTCTTC	CASRGHSGSSYNEQFF
TRBV30	-	TRBJ1-5	-	TGTGCCTGGAGTAGGGAGGGCAATCAGCCCCAGCATTTT	CAWSREGNQPQHF
TRBV28	few	TRBJ2-1	-	TGTGCCAGCAAAATGGTCGCGACTGCCGCCTACAATGAGCAGTTCTTC	CASKMVATAAYNEQFF
TRBV7-8	many	TRBJ2-1	TRBD2	TGTGCCAGCAGCTTAGTCTTTCTAGCGGGACAATACAATGAGCAGTTCTTC	CASSLVFLAGQYNEQFF
TRBV7-3	many	TRBJ2-3	-	TGTGCCAGCAGACCCGACCCCGGCAGCACAGATACGCAGTATTTT	CASRPDPGSTDTQYF
TRBV29-1	many	TRBJ2-1	-	TGCAGCGCCAAGAGCGGGTTTGAGCAGTTCTTC	CSAKSGFEQFF
TRBV20-1	-	TRBJ1-1	TRBD1	TGCAGTGCACCTCAGACAGGGGACACTGAAGCTTTCTTT	CSAPQTGDTEAFF
TRBV10-3	few	TRBJ1-4	-	TGTGCCACGGGTCGGGATAATGAAAAACTGCTTTTT	CATGRDNEKLLF
TRBV28	many	TRBJ2-5	-	TGTGCCAGCAGTATAGGCGGTAGTCAAGAGACCCAGTACTTC	CASSIGGSQETQYF
TRBV18	-	TRBJ2-7	TRBD1	TGTGCCAGCTCACCACCTAACTCGGGACAGTTTACCTACGAGCAGTACTTC	CASSPPNSGQFTYEQYF
TRBV5-1	few	TRBJ1-2	TRBD1	TGCGCCAGCAGCTCAAGGACAGGGGGCGGAGGTGGCTACACCTTC	CASSSRTGGGGGYTF
TRBV19	many	TRBJ2-2	TRBD1	TGTGCCAGTTCTATAGGGACAGGCATTACCGGGGAGCTGTTTTTT	CASSIGTGITGELFF
TRBV6-5	few	TRBJ2-7	-	TGTGCCAGCAGTTACCGTGGTAGCGGCTACGAGCAGTACTTC	CASSYRGSGYEQYF
TRBV6-2/TRBV6-3	-	TRBJ1-2	TRBD1	TGTGCCAGCAGTTACTCGTTTGGGACAGGAGTCTATGGCTACACCTTC	CASSYSFGTGVYGYTF
TRBV7-9	-	TRBJ2-2	TRBD1	TGTGCCAGCAGCTTAGCCGGGACAGGGTACCTGTTTTTT	CASSLAGTGYLFF
TRBV28	-	TRBJ1-2	-	TGTGCCAGCAGTTCTTCCACCTCCCGTCGAACAGAATACTATGGCTACACCTTC	CASSSSTSRRTEYYGYTF
TRBV7-3	few	TRBJ1-1	-	TGTGCCAGCAGCTTCGGGGGAACGAACACTGAAGCTTTCTTT	CASSFGGTNTEAFF
TRBV19	-	TRBJ2-5	-	TGTGCCAGTAGTAGGGAATTTGGGACCCAGTACTTC	CASSREFGTQYF
TRBV30	-	TRBJ1-3	-	TGTGCCTGGAGTGTAGGGCATCCGAGCTCTGGAAACACCATATATTTT	CAWSVGHPSSGNTIYF
TRBV19	few	TRBJ2-5	TRBD2	TGTGCCAGTAGTAACCCTCTAGCGGGAGTAATGGAGACCCAGTACTTC	CASSNPLAGVMETQYF
TRBV5-1	many	TRBJ2-1	TRBD1	TGCGCCAGCAGCTTGGGAAAAGACAGGGGCGTCTACAATGAGCAGTTCTTC	CASSLGKDRGVYNEQFF
TRBV12-3/TRBV12-4	many	TRBJ1-1	-	TGTGCCAGCAGAGCAACGCTGGGTCGGGGGCGGACTGAAGCTTTCTTT	CASRATLGRGRTEAFF
TRBV7-3	many	TRBJ2-1	-	TGTGCCAGCAGCCCACGGTCGGGGGACCCCTCCTACAATGAGCAGTTCTTC	CASSPRSGDPSYNEQFF
TRBV18	many	TRBJ2-7	TRBD2	TGTGCCAGCTCACAAACGACTAGCCCTAACGAGCAGTACTTC	CASSQTTSPNEQYF
TRBV9	many	TRBJ2-1	TRBD2	TGTGCCAGCAGCGTAACCGGGAGGGGAGACAATGAGCAGTTCTTC	CASSVTGRGDNEQFF
TRBV11-2	many	TRBJ2-1	TRBD2	TGTGCCAGCAGCTTAGATGGTAGCGGGAGGCTCTACAATGAGCAGTTCTTC	CASSLDGSGRLYNEQFF
TRBV7-3	-	TRBJ2-5	-	TGTGCCAGCAGCTTTGGTGACAGCCAAGAGACCCAGTACTTC	CASSFGDSQETQYF
TRBV4-1	once	TRBJ2-1	-	TGCGCCAGCAGCCCCACCCCCGAGGACCACGTACATGAGCAGTTCTTC	CASSPTPEDHVHEQFF
TRBV27	-	TRBJ2-5	TRBD1	TGTGCCAGCAGTCACAGGGGGTCGTACCAAGAGACCCAGTACTTC	CASSHRGSYQETQYF
TRBV7-9	many	TRBJ2-7	TRBD2	TGTGCCAGCAGTCGGACTAGCGGGCGAGGCGAGCAGTACTTC	CASSRTSGRGEQYF
TRBV7-9	few	TRBJ1-4	-	TGTGCCGGCAGCTTAGACGGGCGCGGATTAAATGAAAAACTGTTTTTT	CAGSLDGRGLNEKLFF
TRBV30	-	TRBJ1-2	-	TGTGCCTGGCTCCAGCTTAGCTATGGCTACACCTTC	CAWLQLSYGYTF